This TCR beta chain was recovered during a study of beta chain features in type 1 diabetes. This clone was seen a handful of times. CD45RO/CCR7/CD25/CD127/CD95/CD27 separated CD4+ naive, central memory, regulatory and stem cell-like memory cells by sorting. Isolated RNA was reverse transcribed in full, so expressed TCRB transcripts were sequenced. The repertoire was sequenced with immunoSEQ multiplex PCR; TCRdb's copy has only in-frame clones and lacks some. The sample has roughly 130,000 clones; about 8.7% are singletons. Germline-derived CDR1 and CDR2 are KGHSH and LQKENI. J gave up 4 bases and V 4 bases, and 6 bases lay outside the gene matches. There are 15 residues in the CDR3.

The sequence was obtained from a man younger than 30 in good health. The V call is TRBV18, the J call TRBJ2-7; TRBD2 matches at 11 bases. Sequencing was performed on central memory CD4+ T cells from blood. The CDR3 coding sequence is TGTGCCAGCTCACTCAGTAGCGGGGGGGCTTACGAGCAGTACTTC. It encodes CASSLSSGGAYEQYF.